The 8 T cell receptor beta chains below were found in one sample sequenced in a study of T cells in Graves' hyperthyroidism and ophthalmopathy. There were TCR beta CDR3 regions amplified from RNA transcripts. In the first-round RT-PCR of the TCR CDR3, the HTBI primer set was used. One entry per CDR3 protein results from TCRdb running MiXCR on the multiplex PCR reads. The sample gives about 720,000 distinct CDR3 sequences, roughly 15% of which show up once; around 7.7% is in the top ten. Specimen: blood. Receptors originate from a man aged 18-30 years with Graves' hyperthyroidism.

This clonotype was detected a few times. The chain recombines TRBV6-9 with TRBJ2-7; weak D call: TRBD1 (5 bases). CDR1 and CDR2 from the germline V gene are MNHGY and SVAAGI. The CDR3 length is 15 residues. Trimming took off 4 bases at V and 6 bases at J, with 19 bases between the two ends. The CDR3 sequence: CASSSRPPGRAEQYF. The CDR3 DNA reads TGTGCCAGCAGTTCCCGGCCCCCCGGCAGGGCCGAGCAGTACTTC.

The chain is built from TRBV12-3 or TRBV12-4 and TRBJ2-6; possible D gene TRBD2, 6 bases. The length of the CDR3 is 16 residues. V lost 6 bases and J lost 5, with 17 bases in between. CDR3 DNA: TGTGCCAGCAGCCTGGAGGGGCGCAAGCGGGCCAACGTCCTGACTTTC. Its protein is CASSLEGRKRANVLTF.

The sample holds many counts of this clonotype. The rearrangement uses TRBV27 and TRBJ2-3; the D gene is possibly TRBD1 (5 bases). The V and J ends lost 6 bases and 2 bases respectively, with 15 bases between them. This CDR3 contains 15 residues. CDR1 and CDR2 from the germline V gene are MNHEY and SMNVEV (reference sequence). The CDR3 region is CASSHSREPTDTQYF. CDR3 DNA sequence: TGTGCCAGCAGCCATTCCAGGGAACCCACAGATACGCAGTATTTT.

The chain carries TRBV12-3 or TRBV12-4 and TRBJ2-5; D gene uncertain. The CDR3 has 12 residues. V lost 5 bases and J 1 base, leaving 5 bases between the germline ends. Written as DNA, the CDR3 is TGTGCCAGCAGTGTAAGCCAAGAGACCCAGTACTTC. Amino acid sequence: CASSVSQETQYF.

The sample holds many counts of this clonotype. This chain uses TRBV28 with TRBJ2-1; 10 bases align to TRBD1. The CDR3 loop spans 17 amino acids. V lost 2 bases and J lost 6; bases outside the gene matches: 10. Germline V gives CDR1 MDHEN, CDR2 SYDVKM. CDR3 in amino acids: CASSLRLRDRGGNEQFF. The CDR3 nucleotides read TGTGCCAGCAGTTTACGACTCCGGGACAGGGGAGGCAATGAGCAGTTCTTC.

This clonotype has a handful of counts. This chain joins TRBV5-5 and TRBJ2-3, with D possibly matching TRBD2 (6 bases). Germline lookup yields CDR1 SGHKS and CDR2 YYEKEE (reference sequence). The CDR3 has 15 amino acids. V was clipped by 3 bases and J by 4 bases, with 15 bases between them. The CDR3 DNA reads as TGTGCCAGCAGCTCCGGGAGAACCCGGGCAGATACGCAGTATTTT. It translates to CASSSGRTRADTQYF.

This clonotype was seen more than once but under ten times. The rearrangement uses TRBV2 and TRBJ1-2, with TRBD1 matching over 12 bases. Germline loops: CDR1 SNHLY, CDR2 FYNNEI. CDR3 length equals 14 residues. J lost 7 bases, V lost 7 bases, and 7 bases had no gene match. The CDR3 nucleotides are TGTGCCAGCACCCCCCGGGACAGGGGGCCTGGCTACACCTTC. It encodes CASTPRDRGPGYTF.

With regard to this clonotype: A much bigger clone sits one base away, suggesting this may be a read error. V and J are TRBV28 and TRBJ1-2; D ambiguous. Germline lookup yields CDR1 MDHEN and CDR2 SYDVKM. The CDR3 length is 11 residues. Trimming took 3 bases from V and 5 from J, leaving 4 bases between them. The CDR3 is CASSFWYGYTF. Written as DNA, the CDR3 is TGTGCCAGCAGTTTTTGGTATGGCTACACCTTC.